The 3 T cell receptor beta chains presented below share a single source sample, sequenced in a study of cytomegalovirus exposure and HLA in healthy donors. PCR employed 60 Vbeta and 13 Jbeta primers. The data were produced by immunoSEQ multiplex PCR, yet TCRdb's version contains in-frame clones alone and is incomplete. The sample holds a few hundred thousand clones, approximately 80% seen once. The sequenced material came from PBMCs. These receptors were taken from a girl aged 2 to 9 in good health and CMV-seronegative.

A few counts support this clone. The CDR3 loop reads CASSFGVQETQYF. In DNA, the CDR3 is TGTGCCAGCAGCTTCGGGGTGCAAGAGACCCAGTACTTC. This chain joins TRBV5-4 and TRBJ2-5, with a possible D match to TRBD2 (5 bases). The length of the CDR3 is 13 residues. The V end was cut by 2 bases, the J end by 2 bases, with 7 bases between. CDR1 and CDR2 from the germline V gene are SGHNT and YYREEE (reference sequence).

V usage is TRBV16 and J usage is TRBJ1-4; D gene ambiguous. Trimming took 4 bases from V and 5 from J, leaving 14 bases between them. The CDR3 contains 15 residues. CDR1 and CDR2 from the germline V gene are KGHSY and FQNENV. CDR3 residues: CASSLRGWENEKLFF. The CDR3 bases are TGTGCCAGCAGCCTCCGGGGATGGGAGAATGAAAAACTGTTTTTT.

The CDR3 coding sequence is TGTGCCAGCAGCTTATTAGCGGGGGTAGAGACCCAGTACTTC. This codes for CASSLLAGVETQYF. The rearrangement joins TRBV7-9 to TRBJ2-5; TRBD2 agrees at 9 bases. This CDR3 has 14 residues. The germline CDR1 and CDR2 sequences are SEHNR and FQNEAQ (reference sequence). After removal of 2 bases from V and 4 bases from J, the junction contained 2 bases not matched to a gene.